These 22 T cell receptor beta chains came from one sample sequenced in a study of blood T cell repertoires in COVID-19. TCRdb's copy holds only in-frame clones and misses some; the assay was immunoSEQ multiplex PCR. The sample records tens of thousands of clones, roughly 90% being singletons. Sequenced material: peripheral blood. The origin of the receptors is a man aged 50 or older with active COVID-19.

Here the CDR3 reads CASSSRSGASGYEQYF. The CDR3, as DNA: TGTGCCAGCAGCTCTAGGTCTGGGGCCTCGGGCTACGAGCAGTACTTC. The chain has TRBV7-6 and TRBJ2-7; TRBD1 is a possible D gene (5 bases). Germline-derived CDR1 and CDR2 are SGHVS and FNYEAQ. The CDR3 totals 16 residues. The V and J ends lost 4 bases and 3 bases respectively, with 19 bases between them.

The V gene is TRBV5-4, the J gene TRBJ2-3; TRBD2 agrees at 9 bases. CDR1 SGHNT and CDR2 YYREEE come from the germline V gene (reference sequence). This CDR3 has 16 residues. V shed 4 bases, J shed 0 bases, and the junction held 6 bases outside the gene matches. CDR3 protein: CASSPLAGTSTDTQYF. DNA for the CDR3: TGTGCCAGCAGCCCGCTAGCGGGGACTAGCACAGATACGCAGTATTTT.

The J gene is TRBJ1-2, the V gene TRBV10-3; D not resolved. V was pared by 3 bases and J by 4 bases, with 12 bases between. The CDR3 has 14 residues. CDR1 is ENHRY and CDR2 is SYGVKD in the germline V gene. CDR3 DNA sequence: TGTGCCATCAGTGATAATAAAGCGGCCTATGGCTACACCTTC. Protein sequence: CAISDNKAAYGYTF.

The rearrangement links TRBV5-1 to TRBJ2-6, with TRBD1 as a possible D gene (5 bases). V was trimmed by 0 bases and J by 3 bases, leaving 10 bases between them. CDR1 is SGHRS and CDR2 is YFSETQ in the germline V gene. This CDR3 has 16 amino acids. The CDR3 sequence: CASSLGRGFGANVLTF. In DNA form, the CDR3 reads TGCGCCAGCAGCTTGGGAAGGGGCTTTGGGGCCAACGTCCTGACTTTC.

The chain links TRBV6-2 or TRBV6-3 to TRBJ2-7, with 8 bases lining up with TRBD2. The CDR3 extends over 17 amino acids. V dropped 2 bases and J dropped 6; count of bases not matched to a gene: 15. CDR1 is MNHEY and CDR2 is SVGEGT in the germline V gene. CDR3 sequence reads: CASSYLDGGTSLSEQYF. The CDR3 DNA sequence: TGTGCCAGCAGTTACCTCGATGGAGGGACTAGTTTGAGCGAGCAGTACTTC.

The CDR3, as DNA: TGTGCCAGCAGGCGTGTCGGGACTAGCGGGGAAATAGCCAAAAACATTCAGTACTTC. It is translated as CASRRVGTSGEIAKNIQYF. This chain connects TRBV11-2 to TRBJ2-4, with TRBD2 identical over 13 bases. V lost 6 bases to trimming and J lost 0 bases; unmatched junction nucleotides: 11. Per the germline V gene, CDR1 is SGHAT and CDR2 is FQNNGV. The CDR3 has 19 amino acids.

V gene TRBV7-8 combines with J gene TRBJ2-7; D possibly corresponds to TRBD1 (5 bases). The germline V gene has CDR1 SGHVS and CDR2 FQNEAQ. The CDR3 is made up of 15 amino acids. V gave up 3 bases and J gave up 3 bases, with 15 bases separating them. The CDR3 sequence is CASSLLQGRIYEQYF. In DNA, the CDR3 is TGTGCCAGCAGCTTGCTGCAGGGTCGTATCTACGAGCAGTACTTC. The whole variable domain, filled in from reference TRBV7-8 and TRBJ2-7, reads GAGVSQSPRYKVAKRGQDVALRCDPISGHVSLFWYQQALGQGPEFLTYFQNEAQLDKSGLPSDRFFAERPEGSVSTLKIQRTQQEDSAVYLCASSLLQGRIYEQYFGPGTRLTVT.

The gene calls are TRBV2 and TRBJ2-2, with a tentative D call TRBD1 (6 bases). Looked up from germline, CDR1 is SNHLY and CDR2 is FYNNEI. Trimming left V 4 bases short and J 4 bases short, with 16 bases between. The CDR3 extends over 16 amino acids. The CDR3 nucleotides are TGTGCCAGCAGTGGTTCAATCCGCAGGGGCACCGGGGAGCTGTTTTTT. It is translated as CASSGSIRRGTGELFF.

The rearrangement links TRBV7-2 to TRBJ2-7; 11 nucleotides line up with TRBD1. The CDR3 extends over 15 amino acids. J gave up 1 base and V 5 bases, and 4 bases lay outside the gene matches. CDR1 is SGHTA and CDR2 is FQGNSA in the germline V gene. In nucleotides, the CDR3 is TGTGCCAGCAGCATCGGACAGGGGGCGTCCTACGAGCAGTACTTC. Translation: CASSIGQGASYEQYF.

This sequence joins TRBV27 and TRBJ2-1; perhaps TRBD2 as D (5 bases). The CDR3 extends over 12 amino acids. V lost 4 bases and J lost 9, with 10 bases in between. Germline assignment: CDR1 MNHEY and CDR2 SMNVEV (reference sequence). The CDR3 DNA sequence: TGTGCCAGCAGTTCTCGGGGTCTTGAGCAGTTCTTC. Residues: CASSSRGLEQFF.

The V call is TRBV15, the J call TRBJ1-5; no reliable D call. V lost 4 bases and J 5 bases, leaving 9 bases between the germline ends. Looked up from germline, CDR1 is LNHNV and CDR2 is YYDKDF (reference sequence). The CDR3 consists of 13 residues. The CDR3: CATSIAPDQPQHF. The CDR3 DNA reads TGTGCCACCAGCATTGCTCCGGATCAGCCCCAGCATTTT.

CDR3 loop: CASSREGGSEKLFF. The CDR3 region has the DNA TGCGCCAGCAGCCGAGAAGGGGGTAGTGAAAAACTGTTTTTT. This chain uses TRBV4-1 with TRBJ1-4, with a tentative D call TRBD1 (6 bases). Trimming took 4 bases from V and 7 from J, leaving 13 bases between them. The CDR3 covers 14 residues. Germline CDR1 reads MGHRA; CDR2 reads YSYEKL.

The rearrangement joins TRBV6-5 to TRBJ1-2, with D perhaps TRBD1 (6 bases). This CDR3 is 15 amino acids long. Germline V gives CDR1 MNHEY, CDR2 SVGAGI. The germline V and J ends were trimmed by 9 bases and 8 bases, with 25 bases remaining between them. The CDR3 DNA sequence: TGTGCCAGTATGCGTTCGAGAACAGGGACGAAGGGCTACACCTTC. Protein product: CASMRSRTGTKGYTF.

The genes are TRBV12-5 and TRBJ1-3; 9 bases map to TRBD1. The CDR3 is 18 amino acids. Germline loops: CDR1 LGHNT, CDR2 FRNRAP. V shed 1 base, J shed 0 bases, and the junction held 7 bases outside the gene matches. CDR3: CASGLGTGVLFSGNTIYF. In DNA form, the CDR3 reads TGTGCTAGTGGTTTGGGGACAGGGGTCCTTTTCTCTGGAAACACCATATATTTT.

V and J are TRBV18 and TRBJ2-5; 9 bases line up with TRBD2. From germline, CDR1 is KGHSH and CDR2 LQKENI. The CDR3 is 15 residues long. Unmatched junction bases numbered 7, after V lost 6 bases and J lost 2 bases. CDR3 in amino acids: CASSPRTSDQETQYF. Here the CDR3 DNA reads TGTGCCAGCTCTCCTAGGACTAGCGATCAAGAGACCCAGTACTTC.

This clone was seen more than once but under ten times. This chain links TRBV3-1 (or the pseudogene TRBV3-2) with TRBJ2-7; no clear D. Per germline, CDR1 LGHDT and CDR2 YNNKEL (reference sequence). V was cut by 0 bases and J by 2 bases, with 11 bases left in between. There are 15 residues in the CDR3. The CDR3 is CASSQDRVSPYEQYF. DNA of the CDR3: TGTGCCAGCAGCCAAGACCGGGTAAGCCCCTACGAGCAGTACTTC.

The chain combines TRBV7-2 with TRBJ2-2, with a weak D call TRBD1 (5 bases). V was cut by 7 bases and J by 6 bases, with 27 bases left in between. Germline V lookup: CDR1 SGHTA, CDR2 FQGNSA. This CDR3 is built from 18 residues. The DNA for the CDR3 is TGTGCCAGCACCGCGGCTCGTCGCGGACATAAGGGTTCCGGGGAGCTGTTTTTT. This translates into CASTAARRGHKGSGELFF.

The J gene is TRBJ2-1, the V gene TRBV27, with 14 bases identical to TRBD2. The CDR3 totals 17 residues. The junction had 11 bases not matched to a gene; V was cut back by 5 bases and J by 8 bases. Germline CDR1 is MNHEY and CDR2 is SMNVEV (reference sequence). This CDR3 reads CASSPRGLAGGRDEQFF. The CDR3 DNA follows: TGTGCCAGCAGTCCTCGTGGACTAGCGGGGGGTCGGGATGAGCAGTTCTTC.

Worth noting for this clone: Germline is not matched at one junction end, which may reflect a read error. The gene calls are TRBV7-7 and TRBJ2-1; D remains unclear. Germline CDR1 reads SSHAT; CDR2 reads FNYEAQ (reference sequence). The CDR3 totals 14 residues. The CDR3 spells CASSSINSYNEQFF. Written as DNA, the CDR3 is TGTGCTAGCAGCTCTATTAACTCCTACAATGAGCAGTTCTTC.

The chain joins TRBV9 to TRBJ2-5, with 8 bases matching TRBD1. Per the germline V gene, CDR1 is SGDLS and CDR2 is YYNGEE. J lost 5 bases, V lost 0 bases, and 9 bases had no gene match. The CDR3 length is 16 residues. DNA for the CDR3: TGTGCCAGCAGCGTAGAAGGGACAGGCGCTGAGGAGACCCAGTACTTC. Residues: CASSVEGTGAEETQYF.

In its sample, this clone was seen once. The chain couples TRBV27 to TRBJ1-1, with TRBD1 as a possible D gene (6 bases). The germline V and J ends were trimmed by 3 bases and 6 bases, with 11 bases remaining between them. The CDR3 runs 13 residues. The V gene's germline CDR1 is MNHEY and CDR2 SMNVEV (reference sequence). CDR3 coding DNA: TGTGCCAGCAGTTTTCAGGGGAGGGCTGAAGCTTTCTTT. Its protein product is CASSFQGRAEAFF.

The V and J genes are TRBV9 and TRBJ2-4; 11 bases match TRBD2. Germline trimming cut 4 bases from V and 0 bases from J; bases unmatched to any gene: 15. The CDR3 runs 20 residues. The germline CDR1 and CDR2 sequences are SGDLS and YYNGEE. CDR3 in DNA: TGTGCCAGCAGCCCCTCCCGACTAGCGGGAATTCCTCTAGCCAAAAACATTCAGTACTTC. Protein: CASSPSRLAGIPLAKNIQYF.